This T cell receptor beta chain was retrieved from a study of blood T cell repertoires in COVID-19. In the study overall: COVID-19 samples, acute and convalescent, were from the United States, Italy and Spain. PBMCs, B-cell-depleted T cells, or T cells were the source of the cDNA or gDNA that made up the material.

CDR3 length: 14 amino acids. CDR1 and CDR2 from the germline V gene are SNHLY and FYNNEI. V lost 2 bases, J lost 8 bases, and 13 bases lay in between. In the authors' workflow: Researchers report that nucleated cell counts were estimated from reference gene primer amplification. The table came from immunoSEQ multiplex PCR; TCRdb's copy has only in-frame clones and leaves some out. The V and J calls and clone size are taken from that table; D and trimming were inferred from the DNA. The sample includes roughly 97,000 clones, 87% of them seen just once. The sample taken for sequencing was peripheral blood. The chain employs TRBV2 and TRBJ1-5, with a tentative D call TRBD1 (5 bases). The source of this sequence is a man aged 50 or older with acute or convalescent COVID-19. This CDR3 is CASSERTSGEPQHF. The CDR3 coding sequence is TGTGCCAGCAGTGAAAGAACCTCGGGGGAGCCCCAGCATTTT.